The text below deals with one TCR beta chain. The sample comes from a study of human T cells and chemical hapten exposure. Unfractionated whole blood was the source of the extracted total RNA. Library construction involved attaching unique molecular identifiers to individual cDNA molecules, which allowed quantitative, reproducible TCR counting. TCRdb independently ran MiXCR on the reads; one entry per CDR3 protein. The table includes 95,000 to 150,000 distinct CDR3 sequences, approximately 9.3% detected once. This CDR3 region has 14 residues. After removal of 3 bases from V and 8 bases from J, the junction contained 6 bases not matched to a gene. The germline V gene encodes CDR1 SQVTM and CDR2 ANQGSEA.

This clonotype originated in a human donor in good health. Some clones in this sample may be carry-over from other donors' samples. Sequenced: whole blood. The rearrangement joins TRBV29-1 to TRBJ2-1; TRBD2 aligns across 11 bases. The CDR3 spells CSVDASGRTYEQFF. The CDR3 DNA follows: TGCAGCGTTGACGCTAGCGGGAGGACGTATGAGCAGTTCTTC.